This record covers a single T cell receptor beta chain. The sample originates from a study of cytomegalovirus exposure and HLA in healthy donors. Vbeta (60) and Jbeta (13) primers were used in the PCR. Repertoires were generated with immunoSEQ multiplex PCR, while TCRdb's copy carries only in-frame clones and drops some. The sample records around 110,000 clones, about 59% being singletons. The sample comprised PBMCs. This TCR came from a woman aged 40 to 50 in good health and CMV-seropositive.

CDR3 sequence reads: CASRRSDEQFF. CDR3 nucleotide sequence: TGTGCCAGCAGGCGGTCTGATGAGCAGTTCTTC. The rearrangement links TRBV7-3 to TRBJ2-1; D unresolved. V was shortened by 6 bases and J by 8 bases, with 8 bases between the two germline ends. The CDR3 spans 11 residues. The germline V gene has CDR1 SGHTA and CDR2 FQGTGA. Full variable domain (remainder filled in from reference TRBV7-3 and TRBJ2-1): GAGVSQTPSNKVTEKGKYVELRCDPISGHTALYWYRQSLGQGPEFLIYFQGTGAADDSGLPNDRFFAVRPEGSVSTLKIQRTERGDSAVYLCASRRSDEQFFGPGTRLTVL.